Listed here are 22 T cell receptor beta chains from one sample, sequenced in a study of OX40 agonist ivuxolimab in advanced cancers. Sequencing was performed with immunoSEQ multiplex PCR; in TCRdb, only in-frame clones are kept and a portion is missing. The sample contains more than 10,000 clones, 75% to 95% of which appear only once. Sample: CD4+ or CD8+ T cells sorted from blood, taken in a trial of the OX40 agonist ivuxolimab. The receptors shown here come from an adult with an advanced solid tumor such as melanoma, head and neck, liver or kidney cancer.

This clone was found a few times. Here the CDR3 DNA reads TGTGCCAGCAGTTACCCCGGGACAGAAGAGACCCAGTACTTC. Encoded protein: CASSYPGTEETQYF. The chain uses TRBV6-6 and TRBJ2-5; 7 nucleotides match TRBD1. Germline CDR1 is MNHNY and CDR2 is SVGAGI (reference sequence). The J segment lost 3 bases and the V segment lost 2 bases, leaving 3 bases of the junction unmatched. This CDR3 spans 14 amino acids.

CDR3 sequence: CASSERDRGPDYGYTF. DNA for the CDR3: TGTGCCAGCAGTGAAAGGGACAGGGGGCCGGACTATGGCTACACCTTC. The chain employs TRBV6-1 and TRBJ1-2; TRBD1 aligns across 12 bases. The CDR3 runs 16 residues. V shed 2 bases, J shed 3 bases, and the junction held 4 bases outside the gene matches. Per germline, CDR1 MNHNS and CDR2 SASEGT.

This chain connects TRBV2 to TRBJ1-1; 8 bases match TRBD1. CDR1 and CDR2 from the germline V gene are SNHLY and FYNNEI. The CDR3 consists of 15 residues. The V segment lost 3 bases and the J segment 1 base; nucleotides outside the gene matches: 4. The CDR3 is CASSDADRANTEAFF. In nucleotides, the CDR3 is TGTGCCAGCAGTGATGCGGACAGGGCGAACACTGAAGCTTTCTTT.

The chain links TRBV4-1 to TRBJ1-5, with D tentatively TRBD1 (5 bases). CDR3 size: 13 residues. V was cut by 3 bases and J by 8 bases, with 11 bases left in between. Germline-derived CDR1 and CDR2 are MGHRA and YSYEKL. In nucleotides, the CDR3 is TGCGCCAGCAGCCACGTTTCAGGGAAGCCCCAGCATTTT. Its translation is CASSHVSGKPQHF.

The chain is built from TRBV9 and TRBJ2-3, with 9 bases identical to TRBD2. Germline CDR1 SGDLS, CDR2 YYNGEE. V trimming: 4 bases; J trimming: 0 bases; junction bases outside the gene matches: 6. This CDR3 has 16 amino acids. CDR3 nucleotide sequence: TGTGCCAGCAGCACACGGACTAGCGACAGCACAGATACGCAGTATTTT. Encoded protein: CASSTRTSDSTDTQYF. The entire variable domain, with the rest obtained from reference TRBV9 and TRBJ2-3, is as follows: DSGVTQTPKHLITATGQRVTLRCSPRSGDLSVYWYQQSLDQGLQFLIQYYNGEERAKGNILERFSAQQFPDLHSELNLSSLELGDSALYFCASSTRTSDSTDTQYFGPGTRLTVL.

The chain joins TRBV6-4 to TRBJ2-3; D might be TRBD2 (6 bases). From germline, CDR1 is MRHNA and CDR2 SNTAGT. There are 16 residues in the CDR3. Trimming removed 3 bases from V and 1 base from J, with 14 bases in between. The CDR3 nucleotides read TGTGCCAGCAGTGAGGGTCGGGCTAGCGGCACAGATACGCAGTATTTT. Translated: CASSEGRASGTDTQYF.

This clone occurred once. This rearrangement joins TRBV2 to TRBJ2-1, with 10 nucleotides matching TRBD1. Germline V gene lookup returns CDR1 SNHLY and CDR2 FYNNEI. The CDR3 totals 14 residues. The ends lost 6 bases at V and 8 bases at J; junction bases unmatched: 7. The CDR3 here is CASSSTGGRYEQFF. Here the CDR3 DNA reads TGTGCCAGCAGCTCGACAGGGGGCCGGTATGAGCAGTTCTTC.

Worth noting for this clone: A read error may account for a junction end that differs from germline. The chain couples TRBV5-1 to TRBJ2-7; D is uncertain. Germline lookup yields CDR1 SGHRS and CDR2 YFSETQ. The CDR3 is 12 amino acids. The CDR3 protein is CASSLNFYEQYF. The CDR3 nucleotides are TGTGCCAGCAGCCTGAACTTCTACGAGCAGTACTTC.

The rearrangement links TRBV7-2 to TRBJ2-1; 7 bases line up with TRBD2. Germline V gene lookup returns CDR1 SGHTA and CDR2 FQGNSA. This CDR3 comprises 16 residues. V dropped 1 base and J dropped 4; count of bases not matched to a gene: 7. In nucleotides, the CDR3 is TGTGCCAGCAGCTTAGTACGGCTAGCGGTTTACAATGAGCAGTTCTTC. Protein sequence: CASSLVRLAVYNEQFF.

In its sample, this clone is medium-sized. The sample holds other DNA sequences that translate to the same CDR3. The chain has TRBV13 and TRBJ1-1, with a weak D call TRBD1 (6 bases). Germline CDR1 reads PRHDT; CDR2 reads FYEKMQ (reference sequence). V lost 0 bases to trimming and J lost 1 base, with 6 bases between them. The length of the CDR3 is 14 residues. This CDR3 is CASSLGQGNTEAFF. DNA of the CDR3: TGTGCCAGCAGCTTAGGACAGGGGAACACTGAAGCTTTCTTT.

V is TRBV27 and J is TRBJ2-6; D unresolved. V shed 6 bases and J shed 1 base, with 4 bases lying between them. Germline values: CDR1 MNHEY, CDR2 SMNVEV (reference sequence). The CDR3 runs 13 residues. CDR3 amino acids: CASRVSGANVLTF. The CDR3 nucleotides are TGTGCCAGCAGAGTATCTGGGGCCAACGTCCTGACTTTC.

V gene TRBV5-6 combines with J gene TRBJ2-1; no clear D. CDR1 is SGHDT and CDR2 is YYEEEE in the germline V gene. CDR3 length equals 11 residues. With 2 bases removed from V and 8 bases from J, the gap between germline ends came to 5 bases. The CDR3 protein is CASSFGYEQFF. CDR3 DNA sequence: TGTGCCAGCAGCTTTGGGTATGAGCAGTTCTTC.

The rearrangement uses TRBV5-6 and TRBJ2-7; D possibly corresponds to TRBD1 (5 bases). Germline CDR1 is SGHDT and CDR2 is YYEEEE. The V and J ends lost 4 bases and 7 bases respectively, with 12 bases between them. CDR3 size: 12 residues. This CDR3 is CASSQGPGEQYF. As DNA, the CDR3 is TGTGCCAGCAGCCAGGGCCCTGGGGAGCAGTACTTC.

V is TRBV6-6 and J is TRBJ2-7; D is perhaps TRBD1 (6 bases). Germline values: CDR1 MNHNY, CDR2 SVGAGI (reference sequence). The CDR3 is 13 residues long. V lost 6 bases to trimming and J lost 5 bases, with 14 bases between them. The CDR3 is CASSLTGGHEQYF. The CDR3 nucleotides are TGTGCCAGCAGCCTTACTGGGGGCCACGAGCAGTACTTC.

This CDR3 is CASSPRDRVSHYGYTF. The CDR3 coding sequence is TGCGCCAGCAGCCCCCGGGACAGAGTTTCCCACTATGGCTACACCTTC. The genes are TRBV4-3 and TRBJ1-2; 7 nucleotides line up with TRBD1. CDR1 and CDR2 from the germline V gene are LGHNA and YSLEER. This CDR3 comprises 16 residues. V was pared by 4 bases and J by 3 bases, with 11 bases of the junction left unmatched.

This chain links TRBV4-1 with TRBJ1-5, with D unresolved. Per the germline V gene, CDR1 is MGHRA and CDR2 is YSYEKL. Trimming stripped 2 bases from V and 0 bases from J, with 14 bases between. The CDR3 consists of 17 residues. The CDR3 nucleotides are TGCGCCAGCAGCCAATCTCATCCGATTTATAGCAATCAGCCCCAGCATTTT. It yields the protein CASSQSHPIYSNQPQHF.

This clone was observed once. The chain joins TRBV7-9 to TRBJ2-3; 8 positions agree with TRBD2. The germline V gene encodes CDR1 SEHNR and CDR2 FQNEAQ (reference sequence). Unmatched junction bases numbered 9, after V lost 6 bases and J lost 4 bases. The CDR3 is 15 residues long. CDR3 protein: CASSRSGGLADTQYF. The CDR3 nucleotides read TGTGCCAGCAGTCGATCGGGGGGGCTCGCAGATACGCAGTATTTT.

Note on this clone: The conserved closing phenylalanine or tryptophan is absent in this CDR3, likely reflecting a read error. V is TRBV5-1 and J is TRBJ1-1; 8 bases match TRBD1. With 3 bases clipped from V and 8 bases from J, the junction kept 6 bases outside the gene matches. The CDR3 length is 13 residues. Looked up from germline, CDR1 is SGHRS and CDR2 is YFSETQ. This CDR3 reads CASSSDRGSEAFL. Written as DNA, the CDR3 is TGCGCCAGCAGCTCAGACAGGGGCTCCGAAGCTTTCCTT.

This chain connects TRBV5-1 to TRBJ2-7; a weak D match, TRBD1 (5 bases). Germline CDR1 reads SGHRS; CDR2 reads YFSETQ. Trimming stripped 1 base from V and 4 bases from J, with 6 bases between. The length of the CDR3 is 12 residues. In DNA, the CDR3 is TGCGCCAGCAGCTTGAGGGGTTACGAGCAGTACTTC. Its translation: CASSLRGYEQYF.

The chain has TRBV9 and TRBJ2-7; no clear D. The CDR3 consists of 12 residues. Germline lookup yields CDR1 SGDLS and CDR2 YYNGEE. With 1 base removed from V and 0 bases from J, the gap between germline ends came to 2 bases. CDR3 in DNA: TGTGCCAGCAGCGTATTCTCCTACGAGCAGTACTTC. This encodes CASSVFSYEQYF.

Here the CDR3 DNA reads TGTGCCAGCAGCGCCGGGACAGGGTCCGGGGAGCTGTTTTTT. Amino acids: CASSAGTGSGELFF. The chain uses TRBV11-3 and TRBJ2-2, with TRBD1 matching 9 bases. The length of the CDR3 is 14 residues. The junction had 4 bases not matched to a gene; V was cut back by 5 bases and J by 6 bases. Per the germline V gene, CDR1 is SGHNT and CDR2 is YENEEA.

This sequence joins TRBV13 and TRBJ2-1; no clear D gene. With 5 bases removed from V and 10 bases from J, the gap between germline ends came to 12 bases. Germline lookup yields CDR1 PRHDT and CDR2 FYEKMQ (reference sequence). The CDR3 has 12 residues. The CDR3 loop is CASSTQRDEQFF. CDR3 nucleotide sequence: TGTGCCAGCAGCACTCAGCGAGACGAGCAGTTCTTC.